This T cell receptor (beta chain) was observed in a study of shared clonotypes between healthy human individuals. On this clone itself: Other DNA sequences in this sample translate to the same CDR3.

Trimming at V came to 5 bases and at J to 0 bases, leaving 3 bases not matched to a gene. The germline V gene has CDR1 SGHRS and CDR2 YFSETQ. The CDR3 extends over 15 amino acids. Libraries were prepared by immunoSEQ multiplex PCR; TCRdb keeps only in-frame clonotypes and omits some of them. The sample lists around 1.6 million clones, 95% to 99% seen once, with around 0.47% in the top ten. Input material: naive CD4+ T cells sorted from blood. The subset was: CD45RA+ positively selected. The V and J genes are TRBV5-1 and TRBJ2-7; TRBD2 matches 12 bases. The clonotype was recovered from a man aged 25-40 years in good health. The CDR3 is CASSLTSGSSYEQYF. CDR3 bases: TGCGCCAGCAGTCTGACTAGCGGGAGCTCCTACGAGCAGTACTTC.